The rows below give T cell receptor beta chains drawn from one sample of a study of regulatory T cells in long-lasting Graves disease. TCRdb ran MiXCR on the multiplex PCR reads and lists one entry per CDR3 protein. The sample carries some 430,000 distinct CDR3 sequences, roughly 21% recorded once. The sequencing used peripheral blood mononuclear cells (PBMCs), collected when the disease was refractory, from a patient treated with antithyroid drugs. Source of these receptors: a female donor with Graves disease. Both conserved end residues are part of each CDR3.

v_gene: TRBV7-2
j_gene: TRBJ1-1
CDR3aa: CASSIRQGGNTEAFF

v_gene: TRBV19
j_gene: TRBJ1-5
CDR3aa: CASSIEGQGNQPQHF

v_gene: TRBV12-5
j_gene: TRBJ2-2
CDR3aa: CASLGGGNTGELFF

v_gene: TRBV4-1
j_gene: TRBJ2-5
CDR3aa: CASSQDSLGKTQYF

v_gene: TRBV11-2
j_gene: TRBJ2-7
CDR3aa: CASSLGVSHEQYF

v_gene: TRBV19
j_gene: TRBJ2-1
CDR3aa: CASSKGISGLAGGNKGNEQFF

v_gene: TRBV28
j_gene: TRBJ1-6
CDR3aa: CASSFRQGAASYNSPLHF

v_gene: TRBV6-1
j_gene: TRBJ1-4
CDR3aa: CASSATAATNEKLFF

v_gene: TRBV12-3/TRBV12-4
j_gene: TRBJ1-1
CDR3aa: CATRRAQNTEAFF

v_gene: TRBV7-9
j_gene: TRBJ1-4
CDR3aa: CASGKGQGHEKLFF

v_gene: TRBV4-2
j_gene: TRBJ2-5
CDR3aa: CASSQDRVAGEETQYF

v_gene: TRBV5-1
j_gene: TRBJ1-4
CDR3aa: CASSGGVVGEKLFF

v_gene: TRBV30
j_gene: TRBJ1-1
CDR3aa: CAWSVLENTEAFF

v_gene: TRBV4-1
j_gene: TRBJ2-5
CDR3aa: CASSQDRTSQETQYF

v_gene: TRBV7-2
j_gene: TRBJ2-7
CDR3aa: CASSLDRPRKYF

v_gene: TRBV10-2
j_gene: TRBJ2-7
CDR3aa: CASSESGIGLRLVPSYEQYF

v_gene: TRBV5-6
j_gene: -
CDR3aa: CASSWGTANYEQYF

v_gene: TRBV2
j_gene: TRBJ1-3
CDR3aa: CASREGTAPGNTIYF

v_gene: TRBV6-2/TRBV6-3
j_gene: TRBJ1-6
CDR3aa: CASSYREKHSPLHF

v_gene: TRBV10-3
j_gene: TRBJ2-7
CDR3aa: CAISDRGGYEQYF

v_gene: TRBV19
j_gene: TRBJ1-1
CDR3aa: CASSRGPYTEAFF

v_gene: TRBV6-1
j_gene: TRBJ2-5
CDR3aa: CASRMTGTWETQYF

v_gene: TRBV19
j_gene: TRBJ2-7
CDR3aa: CASSSYVASEQYF

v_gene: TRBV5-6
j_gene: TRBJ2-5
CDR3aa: CASSPTGLGETQYF

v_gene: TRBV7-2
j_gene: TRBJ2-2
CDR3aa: CASSWNRNTGELFF

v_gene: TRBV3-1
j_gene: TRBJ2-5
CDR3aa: CASSLRLAGGWGYQETQYF

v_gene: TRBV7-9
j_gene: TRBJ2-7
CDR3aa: CASSSLEGLGGEQYF

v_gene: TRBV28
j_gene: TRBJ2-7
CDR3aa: CASSPPGQGFLGEQYF

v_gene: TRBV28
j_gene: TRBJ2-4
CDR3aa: CASSFGTGGDIQYF